This T cell receptor beta chain derives from a study of siplizumab effects on memory and regulatory T cells. Germline CDR1 reads SGHRS; CDR2 reads YFSETQ. The V gene lost 2 bases and the J gene lost 4 bases, with 15 bases spanning the gap. The CDR3 extends over 15 amino acids. Here immunoSEQ multiplex PCR was the method, and the copy in TCRdb shows in-frame clones only, minus some. This repertoire shows 95,000 to 110,000 clones, about 93% found once; its top ten account for about 0.62%. A remark on this clone: Its antigen is unidentified.

General study points: Tracing alloreactive clones into unstimulated subsets worked for only a minor fraction of them.

This chain links TRBV5-1 with TRBJ1-2; D possibly corresponds to TRBD1 (5 bases). The sample was Tregs sorted from blood. This receptor was taken from a human donor in good health. CDR3 in amino acids: CASSFSGAQGYGYTF. CDR3 DNA sequence: TGCGCCAGCAGCTTCTCTGGGGCGCAAGGCTATGGCTACACCTTC.